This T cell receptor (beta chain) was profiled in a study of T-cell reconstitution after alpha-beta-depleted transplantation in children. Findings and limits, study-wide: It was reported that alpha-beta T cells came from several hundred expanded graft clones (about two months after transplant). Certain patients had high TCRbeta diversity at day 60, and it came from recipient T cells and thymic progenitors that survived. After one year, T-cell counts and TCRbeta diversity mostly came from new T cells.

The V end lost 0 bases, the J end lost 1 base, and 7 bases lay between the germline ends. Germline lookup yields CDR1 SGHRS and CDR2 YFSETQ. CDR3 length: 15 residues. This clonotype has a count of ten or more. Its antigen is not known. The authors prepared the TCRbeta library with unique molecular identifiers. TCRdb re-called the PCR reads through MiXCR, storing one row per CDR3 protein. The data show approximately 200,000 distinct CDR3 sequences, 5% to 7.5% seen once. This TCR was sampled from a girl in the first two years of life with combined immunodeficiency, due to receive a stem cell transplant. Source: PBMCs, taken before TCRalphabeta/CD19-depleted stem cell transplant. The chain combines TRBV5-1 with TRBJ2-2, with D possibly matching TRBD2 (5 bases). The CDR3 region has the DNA TGCGCCAGCAGCTTGGCACTAGAGAACACCGGGGAGCTGTTTTTT. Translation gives CASSLALENTGELFF. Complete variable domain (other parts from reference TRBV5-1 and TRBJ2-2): KAGVTQTPRYLIKTRGQQVTLSCSPISGHRSVSWYQQTPGQGLQFLFEYFSETQRNKGNFPGRFSGRQFSNSRSEMNVSTLELGDSALYLCASSLALENTGELFFGEGSRLTVL.